These T cell receptor beta chains were read from a single sample in a study of a mutant IDH1 vaccine in newly diagnosed glioma. Data came from immunoSEQ multiplex PCR; TCRdb stores just in-frame clones and leaves some out. Of roughly 40,000 clones in the sample, roughly 92% were seen once. Their antigen targets remain unknown. Specimen: PBMCs, collected from a glioma patient whose treatment included an IDH1 peptide vaccine. These TCRs come from a man aged 45 to 65 with glioma. The CDR3 runs from the conserved cysteine through the conserved F or W. A D gene is named only where the DNA matches it firmly. Only some rows state a clone size, as once, few, many or a class for expanded clones.

J gene: TRBJ2-3; D gene: NA; V gene: TRBV5-4; clone size: once; CDR3 protein: CASSFFSTYTQYF; CDR3 DNA: TGTGCCAGCAGCTTTTTTAGCACATATACGCAGTATTTT
J gene: TRBJ1-1; D gene: NA; V gene: TRBV7-9; clone size: NA; CDR3 protein: CASSLHIMNTEAFF; CDR3 DNA: TGTGCCAGCAGCTTGCATATCATGAACACTGAAGCTTTCTTT
J gene: TRBJ2-2; D gene: NA; V gene: TRBV5-4; clone size: NA; CDR3 protein: CASKWGSPTNTGELFF; CDR3 DNA: TGTGCCAGTAAGTGGGGGTCGCCGACGAACACCGGGGAGCTGTTTTTT
J gene: TRBJ2-7; D gene: TRBD2; V gene: TRBV7-9; clone size: NA; CDR3 protein: CASSLGDLAGEVPEQYF; CDR3 DNA: TGTGCCAGCAGCTTAGGGGACCTAGCGGGAGAGGTACCCGAGCAGTACTTC
J gene: TRBJ2-7; D gene: NA; V gene: TRBV10-1; clone size: NA; CDR3 protein: CASSRIGSYEQYF; CDR3 DNA: TGCGCCAGCAGTCGAATCGGTAGCTACGAGCAGTACTTC
J gene: TRBJ2-5; D gene: NA; V gene: TRBV5-1; clone size: NA; CDR3 protein: CASSRNFGTIQETQYF; CDR3 DNA: TGCGCCAGCAGCCGAAACTTCGGGACAATCCAAGAGACCCAGTACTTC
J gene: TRBJ1-5; D gene: NA; V gene: TRBV19; clone size: NA; CDR3 protein: CASSMGGLNQPQHF; CDR3 DNA: TGTGCCAGTAGTATGGGGGGACTCAATCAGCCCCAGCATTTT
J gene: TRBJ2-3; D gene: NA; V gene: TRBV4-3; clone size: NA; CDR3 protein: CASSPLPTGDAGTDTQYF; CDR3 DNA: TGCGCCAGCAGCCCCCTTCCTACTGGGGATGCGGGCACAGATACGCAGTATTTT
J gene: TRBJ2-3; D gene: NA; V gene: TRBV6-1; clone size: few; CDR3 protein: CASSEAVGSTDTQYF; CDR3 DNA: TGTGCCAGCAGTGAAGCAGTGGGGAGCACAGATACGCAGTATTTT
J gene: TRBJ1-1; D gene: NA; V gene: TRBV9; clone size: once; CDR3 protein: CASSVVPGSTEAFF; CDR3 DNA: TGTGCCAGCAGCGTAGTGCCGGGGAGCACTGAAGCTTTCTTT
J gene: TRBJ1-3; D gene: NA; V gene: TRBV9; clone size: NA; CDR3 protein: CASSVDSSSGNTIYF; CDR3 DNA: TGTGCCAGCAGCGTAGACAGCAGCTCTGGAAACACCATATATTTT
J gene: TRBJ2-1; D gene: NA; V gene: TRBV5-8; clone size: NA; CDR3 protein: CASNPPDTHNEQFF; CDR3 DNA: TGTGCCAGCAACCCCCCGGACACACACAATGAGCAGTTCTTC
J gene: TRBJ1-2; D gene: TRBD1; V gene: TRBV6-5; clone size: NA; CDR3 protein: CASSYSTQGRRGYTF; CDR3 DNA: TGTGCCAGCAGTTACTCGACACAGGGGCGGCGTGGCTACACCTTC
J gene: TRBJ1-4; D gene: NA; V gene: TRBV4-1; clone size: NA; CDR3 protein: CASSQDRTREKLFF; CDR3 DNA: TGCGCCAGCAGCCAAGACCGGACCCGGGAAAAACTGTTTTTT
J gene: TRBJ2-5; D gene: TRBD2; V gene: TRBV6-5; clone size: NA; CDR3 protein: CASSRLAGGGETQYF; CDR3 DNA: TGTGCCAGCAGTCGACTAGCGGGAGGGGGAGAGACCCAGTACTTC
J gene: TRBJ1-6; D gene: NA; V gene: TRBV9; clone size: NA; CDR3 protein: CASSVAYRNSPLHF; CDR3 DNA: TGTGCCAGCAGCGTAGCTTATAGGAATTCACCCCTCCACTTT
J gene: TRBJ1-6; D gene: NA; V gene: TRBV5-4; clone size: once; CDR3 protein: CASSETLDRPPLHF; CDR3 DNA: TGTGCCAGCAGCGAGACCCTAGACAGGCCGCCCCTCCACTTT
J gene: TRBJ2-3; D gene: NA; V gene: TRBV5-6; clone size: NA; CDR3 protein: CASSLGDTQYF; CDR3 DNA: TGTGCCAGCAGCTTGGGAGATACGCAGTATTTT
J gene: TRBJ1-1; D gene: NA; V gene: TRBV2; clone size: NA; CDR3 protein: CASRWVEGTEAFF; CDR3 DNA: TGTGCCAGCAGATGGGTAGAAGGCACTGAAGCTTTCTTT
J gene: TRBJ2-2; D gene: NA; V gene: TRBV15; clone size: NA; CDR3 protein: CATSRSRGVANTGELFF; CDR3 DNA: TGTGCCACCAGCAGATCACGTGGGGTTGCGAACACCGGGGAGCTGTTTTTT
J gene: TRBJ1-6; D gene: NA; V gene: TRBV7-2; clone size: once; CDR3 protein: CASSSSYNSPLHF; CDR3 DNA: TGTGCCAGCAGCTCGAGTTATAATTCACCCCTCCACTTT
J gene: TRBJ1-2; D gene: TRBD1; V gene: TRBV27; clone size: NA; CDR3 protein: CASSLLPPTGNGYTF; CDR3 DNA: TGTGCCAGCAGTTTGCTGCCTCCGACAGGGAATGGCTACACCTTC
J gene: TRBJ1-6; D gene: NA; V gene: TRBV14; clone size: once; CDR3 protein: CASSRHGGSNSPLHF; CDR3 DNA: TGTGCCAGCAGCCGTCACGGGGGCTCTAATTCACCCCTCCACTTT
J gene: TRBJ1-5; D gene: NA; V gene: TRBV18; clone size: NA; CDR3 protein: CASSLGQPLYSNQPQHF; CDR3 DNA: TGTGCCAGCTCACTCGGACAGCCGCTCTATAGTAATCAGCCCCAGCATTTT
J gene: TRBJ2-7; D gene: NA; V gene: TRBV14; clone size: NA; CDR3 protein: CASSQESHSSYEQYF; CDR3 DNA: TGTGCCAGCAGCCAAGAAAGTCACAGCTCCTACGAGCAGTACTTC
J gene: TRBJ2-2; D gene: NA; V gene: TRBV5-1; clone size: NA; CDR3 protein: CASSLTFSGRSNTGELFF; CDR3 DNA: TGCGCCAGCAGCTTAACATTTTCAGGCCGATCGAACACCGGGGAGCTGTTTTTT
J gene: TRBJ2-3; D gene: NA; V gene: TRBV7-2; clone size: NA; CDR3 protein: CATNVWSTDTQYF; CDR3 DNA: TGTGCCACCAATGTGTGGAGCACAGATACGCAGTATTTT
J gene: TRBJ1-2; D gene: NA; V gene: TRBV14; clone size: NA; CDR3 protein: CASSQDGQGPGYTF; CDR3 DNA: TGTGCCAGCAGCCAAGATGGGCAGGGCCCTGGCTACACCTTC
J gene: TRBJ1-4; D gene: TRBD1; V gene: TRBV7-9; clone size: NA; CDR3 protein: CASSLSGTGVGEKLFF; CDR3 DNA: TGTGCCAGCAGCTTAAGCGGGACAGGGGTTGGTGAAAAACTGTTTTTT
J gene: TRBJ1-3; D gene: NA; V gene: TRBV6-5; clone size: NA; CDR3 protein: CASSDTGIPIYF; CDR3 DNA: TGTGCCAGCAGTGATACAGGGATCCCCATATATTTT
J gene: TRBJ2-7; D gene: NA; V gene: TRBV25-1; clone size: NA; CDR3 protein: CASRLGVGEQYF; CDR3 DNA: TGTGCCAGCAGACTTGGGGTCGGCGAGCAGTACTTC
J gene: TRBJ1-5; D gene: NA; V gene: TRBV27; clone size: NA; CDR3 protein: CAPISSGRGQPQHF; CDR3 DNA: TGTGCCCCAATCTCCAGTGGAAGGGGACAGCCCCAGCATTTT
J gene: TRBJ2-6; D gene: NA; V gene: TRBV2; clone size: NA; CDR3 protein: CASKMEGTGANVLTF; CDR3 DNA: TGTGCCAGCAAGATGGAGGGGACTGGGGCCAACGTCCTGACTTTC
J gene: TRBJ1-6; D gene: NA; V gene: TRBV9; clone size: NA; CDR3 protein: CASSPREVGGYNSPLHF; CDR3 DNA: TGTGCCAGCAGCCCCCGGGAGGTCGGGGGTTATAATTCACCCCTCCACTTT
J gene: TRBJ2-2; D gene: TRBD1; V gene: TRBV5-6; clone size: NA; CDR3 protein: CASRVLRDRGMNTGELFF; CDR3 DNA: TGTGCCAGCAGGGTTCTGCGCGACAGGGGGATGAACACCGGGGAGCTGTTTTTT
J gene: TRBJ2-2; D gene: NA; V gene: TRBV5-6; clone size: NA; CDR3 protein: CASSAGYLNTGELFF; CDR3 DNA: TGTGCCAGCAGTGCAGGGTACCTGAACACCGGGGAGCTGTTTTTT
J gene: TRBJ2-3; D gene: TRBD1; V gene: TRBV7-6; clone size: NA; CDR3 protein: CASSRDRGLNTDTQYF; CDR3 DNA: TGTGCCAGCAGCCGAGACAGGGGGCTTAACACAGATACGCAGTATTTT
J gene: TRBJ1-5; D gene: NA; V gene: TRBV10-1; clone size: NA; CDR3 protein: CASSVGLGPNQPQHF; CDR3 DNA: TGCGCCAGCAGTGTAGGATTGGGACCCAATCAGCCCCAGCATTTT
J gene: TRBJ2-7; D gene: NA; V gene: TRBV7-2; clone size: NA; CDR3 protein: CASSVTTPYEQYF; CDR3 DNA: TGTGCCAGCAGCGTAACTACCCCCTACGAGCAGTACTTC
J gene: TRBJ2-7; D gene: TRBD2; V gene: TRBV7-2; clone size: NA; CDR3 protein: CASSLYSRGAYEQYF; CDR3 DNA: TGTGCCAGCAGCTTATATAGCCGGGGGGCCTACGAGCAGTACTTC
J gene: TRBJ2-7; D gene: NA; V gene: TRBV5-1; clone size: NA; CDR3 protein: CASSLVPGASYEQYF; CDR3 DNA: TGCGCCAGCAGCTTGGTTCCGGGAGCTTCCTACGAGCAGTACTTC
J gene: TRBJ1-1; D gene: TRBD1; V gene: TRBV5-1; clone size: once; CDR3 protein: CASSLALGTAMNTEAFF; CDR3 DNA: TGCGCCAGCAGCTTGGCCCTCGGGACAGCCATGAACACTGAAGCTTTCTTT
J gene: TRBJ1-5; D gene: NA; V gene: TRBV5-1; clone size: NA; CDR3 protein: CASSLRGGHQPQHF; CDR3 DNA: TGCGCCAGCAGCTTGAGAGGCGGTCATCAGCCCCAGCATTTT
J gene: TRBJ2-3; D gene: NA; V gene: TRBV7-6; clone size: NA; CDR3 protein: CASSHWGRGTDTQYF; CDR3 DNA: TGTGCCAGCAGCCATTGGGGACGAGGGACAGATACGCAGTATTTT
J gene: TRBJ2-2; D gene: TRBD2; V gene: TRBV19; clone size: NA; CDR3 protein: CASRTSGRANTGELFF; CDR3 DNA: TGTGCCAGTAGGACTAGCGGGAGGGCGAACACCGGGGAGCTGTTTTTT
J gene: TRBJ1-3; D gene: TRBD1; V gene: TRBV5-4; clone size: NA; CDR3 protein: CASSLTGEGSGNTIYF; CDR3 DNA: TGTGCCAGCAGTTTGACAGGGGAAGGCTCTGGAAACACCATATATTTT
J gene: TRBJ1-2; D gene: TRBD1; V gene: TRBV6-6; clone size: NA; CDR3 protein: CASSTLGQDEYGYDTF; CDR3 DNA: TGTGCCAGCAGTACACTGGGACAGGACGAGTATGGCTACGACACCTTC
J gene: TRBJ2-7; D gene: NA; V gene: TRBV13; clone size: NA; CDR3 protein: CASSTSWARGEEQYF; CDR3 DNA: TGTGCCAGCAGCACGTCGTGGGCGAGGGGTGAGGAGCAGTACTTC
J gene: TRBJ2-7; D gene: TRBD2; V gene: TRBV19; clone size: NA; CDR3 protein: CASNQGGSYEQYF; CDR3 DNA: TGTGCCAGTAACCAGGGAGGGTCCTACGAGCAGTACTTC
J gene: TRBJ2-7; D gene: NA; V gene: TRBV7-6; clone size: NA; CDR3 protein: CASTTTGSKFHEQYF; CDR3 DNA: TGTGCCAGCACTACGACAGGTTCAAAATTCCACGAGCAGTACTTC
J gene: TRBJ1-1; D gene: NA; V gene: TRBV27; clone size: NA; CDR3 protein: CASSTQNTEAFF; CDR3 DNA: TGTGCCAGCAGTACACAAAACACTGAAGCTTTCTTT
J gene: TRBJ1-2; D gene: TRBD1; V gene: TRBV7-7; clone size: NA; CDR3 protein: CASSLAEQGARDYGYTF; CDR3 DNA: TGTGCTAGCAGCTTAGCTGAGCAGGGGGCAAGGGACTATGGCTACACCTTC
J gene: TRBJ1-4; D gene: TRBD1; V gene: TRBV15; clone size: NA; CDR3 protein: CATSRTGFSNEKLFF; CDR3 DNA: TGTGCCACCAGCCGGACAGGGTTCTCTAATGAAAAACTGTTTTTT
J gene: TRBJ2-1; D gene: TRBD2; V gene: TRBV5-8; clone size: NA; CDR3 protein: CASSWVSGVRDNEQFF; CDR3 DNA: TGTGCCAGCAGCTGGGTTAGCGGGGTCCGTGACAATGAGCAGTTCTTC